These 26 T cell receptor beta chains originate from one sample sequenced in a study of brain T cells in children with intractable seizures. Regarding time point: blood from clinic visit 5 months post-surgery; TSC patient then seizure free. TCRdb keeps only in-frame clones here, not all; method: immunoSEQ multiplex PCR. Seen here are about 350,000 clones, approximately 93% observed once, and the top ten hold around 6%. This material consisted of peripheral blood, taken roughly 5 months after surgery. The receptors here all came from a boy under two years old with tuberous sclerosis and intractable seizures.

This chain connects TRBV15 to TRBJ2-5; 14 bases line up with TRBD2. Germline values: CDR1 LNHNV, CDR2 YYDKDF (reference sequence). The CDR3 contains 20 residues. The junction had 11 bases not matched to a gene; V was cut back by 0 bases and J by 2 bases. This CDR3 is CATSRENDLGLAGGQETQYF. The DNA of the CDR3 is TGTGCCACCAGCAGAGAAAACGACCTCGGACTAGCGGGGGGTCAAGAGACCCAGTACTTC.

The chain employs TRBV2 and TRBJ1-2; unclear D gene. Germline-derived CDR1 and CDR2 are SNHLY and FYNNEI. The CDR3 runs to 11 residues. With 8 bases removed from V and 1 base from J, the gap between germline ends came to 5 bases. In DNA, the CDR3 is TGTGCCAGCTCAGATAACTATGGCTACACCTTC. Its protein product is CASSDNYGYTF.

This sequence joins TRBV14 and TRBJ2-7; the match to TRBD2 covers 12 bases. The V gene end was trimmed by 2 bases and the J gene end by 4 bases; junction bases not matched to a gene: 12. From germline, CDR1 is SGHDN and CDR2 FVKESK. The CDR3 sequence is 18 residues long. The CDR3: CASSQIPPSGGDGYEQYF. In nucleotides, the CDR3 is TGTGCCAGCAGCCAAATCCCTCCTAGCGGGGGGGACGGGTACGAGCAGTACTTC.

The chain combines TRBV5-4 with TRBJ1-1, with a possible D match to TRBD1 (5 bases). Germline V gene data show CDR1 as SGHNT and CDR2 as YYREEE (reference sequence). The ends were cut back, 3 bases at V and 7 bases at J, with 10 bases in the middle. The CDR3 is made up of 12 amino acids. The DNA of the CDR3 is TGTGCCAGCAGCTCAGGGCGGAGTGAAGCTTTCTTT. It yields the protein CASSSGRSEAFF.

The genes are TRBV30 and TRBJ2-7, with unresolved D. This CDR3 comprises 14 residues. V lost 5 bases, J lost 9 bases, and 23 bases lay in between. The V gene's germline CDR1 is GTSNPN and CDR2 SVGIG (reference sequence). The CDR3 DNA is TGTGCCTGGGGTGGCGCCGACATCAGTGGTCGGCAGTACTTC. Translating gives CAWGGADISGRQYF.

V usage is TRBV25-1 and J usage is TRBJ2-5; D unresolved. The germline CDR1 and CDR2 sequences are MGHDK and SYGVNS. V lost 5 bases, J lost 5 bases, and 6 bases lay in between. The CDR3 spans 11 residues. The CDR3 nucleotides read TGTGCCAGCAGTCCCGGGGAGACCCAGTACTTC. It encodes CASSPGETQYF.

The genes are TRBV3-1 (or the pseudogene TRBV3-2) and TRBJ2-7, with 8 bases identical to TRBD1. The CDR3 loop spans 16 amino acids. The junction had 7 bases not matched to a gene; V was cut back by 1 base and J by 2 bases. The germline gives CDR1 LGHDT, CDR2 YNNKEL (reference sequence). The CDR3 sequence: CASSQGPDRVPYEQYF. In DNA form, the CDR3 reads TGTGCCAGCAGCCAAGGACCGGACAGGGTGCCCTACGAGCAGTACTTC.

The V gene is TRBV6-6, the J gene TRBJ2-5; TRBD1 matches at 7 bases. This CDR3 has 14 residues. Germline V lookup: CDR1 MNHNY, CDR2 SVGAGI (reference sequence). The ends lost 7 bases at V and 4 bases at J; junction bases unmatched: 9. This chain's CDR3 is CASKITTGRETQYF. CDR3 DNA: TGTGCCAGCAAGATAACGACAGGGCGAGAGACCCAGTACTTC.

The J gene is TRBJ2-1, the V gene TRBV5-1, with no clear D. The length of the CDR3 is 17 residues. The ends were cut back, 2 bases at V and 1 base at J, with 16 bases in the middle. Germline loops: CDR1 SGHRS, CDR2 YFSETQ. The CDR3 bases are TGCGCCAGCAGCTTAGCTCCAAGCGATTCTTCCTACAATGAGCAGTTCTTC. Amino acid sequence: CASSLAPSDSSYNEQFF.

The rearrangement uses TRBV9 and TRBJ2-1, with no clear D. Trimming pared 1 base from V and 0 bases from J, leaving 11 bases between. Germline V CDR1 and CDR2: SGDLS, YYNGEE. The CDR3 covers 16 residues. CDR3 DNA: TGTGCCAGCAGCGTAACCGTTTTGAGCTCCTACAATGAGCAGTTCTTC. Translating gives CASSVTVLSSYNEQFF.

As DNA, the CDR3 is TGTGCCAGTAGATCGGGACAGAGGCCTTCTAACTATGGCTACACCTTC. It translates to CASRSGQRPSNYGYTF. The J gene is TRBJ1-2, the V gene TRBV19; TRBD1 agrees at 7 bases. The ends lost 6 bases at V and 0 bases at J; junction bases unmatched: 10. From germline, CDR1 is LNHDA and CDR2 SQIVND (reference sequence). This CDR3 contains 16 residues. Combining the CDR3 with reference TRBV19 and TRBJ1-2 gives the whole variable domain DGGITQSPKYLFRKEGQNVTLSCEQNLNHDAMYWYRQDPGQGLRLIYYSQIVNDFQKGDIAEGYSVSREKKESFPLTVTSAQKNPTAFYLCASRSGQRPSNYGYTFGSGTRLTVV.

The chain recombines TRBV7-2 with TRBJ2-7, with D tentatively TRBD1 or TRBD2 (5 bases each). Germline CDR1 reads SGHTA; CDR2 reads FQGNSA. Deletions cut 5 bases from V and 2 bases from J, with 22 bases between. The CDR3 is made up of 17 amino acids. The CDR3: CASSLQTAGTATYEQYF. The DNA for the CDR3 is TGTGCCAGCAGCCTACAGACAGCCGGGACGGCTACCTACGAGCAGTACTTC. The full variable domain, rest sourced from reference TRBV7-2 and TRBJ2-7, is GAGVSQSPSNKVTEKGKDVELRCDPISGHTALYWYRQSLGQGLEFLIYFQGNSAPDKSGLPSDRFSAERTGGSVSTLTIQRTQQEDSAVYLCASSLQTAGTATYEQYFGPGTRLTVT.

The chain is built from TRBV9 and TRBJ1-1, with D uncertain. Germline-derived CDR1 and CDR2 are SGDLS and YYNGEE. The CDR3 has 12 residues. Trimming stripped 3 bases from V and 1 base from J, with 4 bases between. CDR3 amino acids: CASSGQNTEAFF. DNA of the CDR3: TGTGCCAGCAGCGGACAGAACACTGAAGCTTTCTTT.

V and J are TRBV28 and TRBJ1-2; weak D call: TRBD1 (6 bases). The CDR3 is 14 residues long. Germline-derived CDR1 and CDR2 are MDHEN and SYDVKM. V lost 5 bases and J lost 5, with 15 bases in between. The CDR3 coding sequence is TGTGCCAGCAGTCCGACCGGGACAAGGTATGGCTACACCTTC. It yields the protein CASSPTGTRYGYTF.

The rearrangement uses TRBV18 and TRBJ2-1; 7 bases are shared with TRBD1. Germline CDR1 reads KGHSH; CDR2 reads LQKENI. The CDR3 is made up of 17 amino acids. Trimming removed 1 base from V and 0 bases from J; junction bases left unmatched: 6. This CDR3 is CASSPLQGESSYNEQFF. The CDR3 DNA reads TGTGCCAGCTCACCACTTCAGGGGGAGAGCTCCTACAATGAGCAGTTCTTC.

The chain has TRBV12-1 and TRBJ2-1; TRBD2 reflects the table's D call only, with no check against the DNA. TRBV12-1 is a documented pseudogene. This CDR3 region has 16 residues. The CDR3 here is CASSLRLAGAYNEQFF. CDR3 nucleotides: TGTGCCAGCAGCTTGCGACTAGCGGGAGCCTACAATGAGCAGTTCTTC.

This rearrangement joins TRBV7-2 to TRBJ1-6; TRBD1 matches 7 bases. The germline CDR1 and CDR2 sequences are SGHTA and FQGNSA. J gave up 7 bases and V 5 bases, and 5 bases lay outside the gene matches. CDR3 length: 14 residues. The CDR3 loop reads CASSRGQRNSPLHF. CDR3 nucleotide sequence: TGTGCCAGCAGCCGGGGACAGCGGAATTCACCCCTCCACTTT.

J is TRBJ1-5 and V is TRBV5-1, with D unclear. Germline V gene data show CDR1 as SGHRS and CDR2 as YFSETQ. The CDR3 runs 13 residues. The V gene lost 0 bases and the J gene lost 7 bases, with 8 bases spanning the gap. CDR3 in DNA: TGCGCCAGCAGCTTGGATTCTACCCAGCCCCAGCATTTT. It is translated as CASSLDSTQPQHF.

J is TRBJ2-1 and V is TRBV5-4; D is undetermined. The CDR3 loop spans 15 amino acids. With 4 bases removed from V and 7 bases from J, the gap between germline ends came to 18 bases. Germline V gives CDR1 SGHNT, CDR2 YYREEE (reference sequence). The CDR3 region has the DNA TGTGCCAGCAGCCCTAGTGCAATCCGACCGAATGAGCAGTTCTTC. Protein: CASSPSAIRPNEQFF. Filled out from reference TRBV5-4 and TRBJ2-1, the complete variable domain reads ETGVTQSPTHLIKTRGQQVTLRCSSQSGHNTVSWYQQALGQGPQFIFQYYREEENGRGNFPPRFSGLQFPNYSSELNVNALELDDSALYLCASSPSAIRPNEQFFGPGTRLTVL.

This clone was observed a few times. The chain uses TRBV4-2 and TRBJ1-5; the D is unclear. V lost 2 bases to trimming and J lost 1 base, with 12 bases between them. CDR1 is LGHNA, CDR2 YNFKEQ, per germline. The CDR3 totals 16 residues. The CDR3 here is CASSQSVVRSNQPQHF. CDR3 nucleotide sequence: TGTGCCAGCAGCCAATCGGTGGTTCGGAGCAATCAGCCCCAGCATTTT.

The chain recombines TRBV6-5 with TRBJ2-1, with D tentatively TRBD1 (6 bases). The CDR3 spans 14 residues. Trimming removed 7 bases at V and 5 bases at J, with 15 bases between. Germline CDR1 is MNHEY and CDR2 is SVGAGI. In DNA, the CDR3 is TGTGCCAGCAACACTCCGGACAGTCACAATGAGCAGTTCTTC. This codes for CASNTPDSHNEQFF.

This clone was picked up a small number of times. The junction shows a germline mismatch at one end, possibly a read error. The J gene is TRBJ1-6, the V gene TRBV25-1, with D possibly being TRBD1 (5 bases). Germline V CDR1 and CDR2: MGHDK, SYGVNS. The length of the CDR3 is 15 residues. CDR3 bases: TGTGCCAGCAGTGAACCAGGGTATTATAGTTCACCCCTCCACTTT. Protein: CASSEPGYYSSPLHF.

V and J are TRBV15 and TRBJ1-2, with D perhaps matching TRBD1 (5 bases). Trimming pared 5 bases from V and 5 bases from J, leaving 33 bases between. The V gene's germline CDR1 is LNHNV and CDR2 YYDKDF (reference sequence). The CDR3 contains 20 residues. CDR3 region: CATSPSVGGTPQVFSYGYTF. In DNA, the CDR3 is TGTGCCACCAGCCCATCAGTGGGGGGGACTCCCCAAGTTTTCTCTTATGGCTACACCTTC.

The CDR3: CASSELRGTEAFF. As DNA, the CDR3 is TGTGCCAGCAGTGAATTGAGGGGCACTGAAGCTTTCTTT. The V gene is TRBV6-1, the J gene TRBJ1-1; maybe TRBD1 (5 bases). There are 13 residues in the CDR3. Germline loops: CDR1 MNHNS, CDR2 SASEGT. V lost 2 bases and J lost 4, with 8 bases in between.

This clone was seen just once. The chain joins TRBV19 to TRBJ2-3, with D possibly being TRBD1 (5 bases). The CDR3 has 13 residues. V lost 6 bases and J lost 0, with 7 bases in between. In germline, CDR1 is LNHDA, CDR2 SQIVND (reference sequence). The CDR3 loop reads CASRGRSTDTQYF. The CDR3 nucleotides are TGTGCCAGTAGGGGGCGCAGCACAGATACGCAGTATTTT.

V and J are TRBV24-1 and TRBJ1-4; maybe TRBD1 (5 bases). Trimming pared 8 bases from V and 7 bases from J, leaving 31 bases between. Germline V lookup: CDR1 KGHDR, CDR2 SFDVKD. The CDR3 runs to 19 residues. The CDR3 coding sequence is TGTGCCACCATTAATACTTTCCGGGACGGAGTTTTTAATAGTGAAAAACTGTTTTTT. Its translation: CATINTFRDGVFNSEKLFF.